This TCR beta chain was captured in a study of blood T cell repertoires in COVID-19. Study summary: Acute and convalescent COVID-19 specimens originated in the United States, Italy and Spain. PBMCs, B-cell-depleted T cells, or T cells provided the cDNA or gDNA that made up the material.

Methods used by the authors: By means of reference gene primer amplification, nucleated cell counts were estimated. Assay: immunoSEQ multiplex PCR; the TCRdb copy retains only in-frame clones and omits some. V, J and clone size reflect that table, while D and trimming were determined from the DNA. The data show approximately 130,000 clones, roughly 82% seen once. The TCR comes from a human donor in a cohort sampled during active COVID-19. The specimen sequenced was peripheral blood.

As DNA, the CDR3 is TGTGCCAGCAGCTTCGGCGGGGGGGCAGATACGCAGTATTTT. Residues: CASSFGGGADTQYF. The chain employs TRBV13 and TRBJ2-3; 9 bases line up with TRBD2. The CDR3 extends over 14 amino acids. J lost 4 bases, V lost 3 bases, and 2 bases had no gene match. Germline CDR1 reads PRHDT; CDR2 reads FYEKMQ (reference sequence).